Presented here are 10 T cell receptor beta chains from one specimen sequenced in a study of blood T cell repertoires in COVID-19. Assay used: immunoSEQ multiplex PCR; TCRdb lists only in-frame clones, some missing. The sample lists 70,000 or so clones, over 80% occurring once. The sample consisted of peripheral blood. The receptors stem from a human donor in a cohort sampled during active COVID-19.

This clone was recorded only once. V and J are TRBV10-3 and TRBJ2-5; 7 nucleotides agree with TRBD1. CDR3 length: 14 residues. CDR1 is ENHRY, CDR2 SYGVKD, per germline. After removal of 0 bases from V and 2 bases from J, the junction contained 0 bases not matched to a gene. The CDR3 is CAISESGQQETQYF. CDR3 nucleotide sequence: TGTGCCATCAGTGAGTCGGGACAGCAAGAGACCCAGTACTTC.

Only one count was recorded for this clone. The rearrangement uses TRBV18 and TRBJ1-1; weak D call: TRBD1 (5 bases). There are 16 residues in the CDR3. Trimming stripped 0 bases from V and 7 bases from J, with 18 bases between. Germline CDR1 and CDR2: KGHSH and LQKENI. This CDR3 is CASSPPGGGRQNEAFF. For the CDR3, the DNA is TGTGCCAGCTCACCACCGGGAGGCGGAAGACAGAATGAAGCTTTCTTT.

This chain joins TRBV19 and TRBJ1-5, with 10 bases lining up with TRBD1. Germline loops: CDR1 LNHDA, CDR2 SQIVND (reference sequence). The CDR3 runs to 17 residues. V lost 4 bases, J lost 4 bases, and 10 bases stayed unmatched. For the CDR3, the DNA is TGTGCCAGTAGTAGAACAGACAGGGGGCTTAGAAATCAGCCCCAGCATTTT. Its translation is CASSRTDRGLRNQPQHF.

CDR3 nucleotide sequence: TGTGCCAGCAGCGCAAGGACAGGGGGCGGTTATGGCTACACCTTC. This translates into CASSARTGGGYGYTF. The V and J genes are TRBV7-8 and TRBJ1-2, with 11 bases lining up with TRBD1. Per germline, CDR1 SGHVS and CDR2 FQNEAQ. V was pared by 5 bases and J by 5 bases, with 7 bases of the junction left unmatched. CDR3 length: 15 residues.

The chain combines TRBV6-1 with TRBJ1-4; 9 bases match TRBD1. The germline CDR1 and CDR2 sequences are MNHNS and SASEGT. This CDR3 comprises 15 residues. V was pared by 2 bases and J by 4 bases, with 2 bases of the junction left unmatched. The DNA for the CDR3 is TGTGCCAGCAGTGAAACAGGGGGCCGTAATGAAAAACTGTTTTTT. It is translated as CASSETGGRNEKLFF.

V gene TRBV5-1 combines with J gene TRBJ1-1; D may be TRBD1 (5 bases). The germline gives CDR1 SGHRS, CDR2 YFSETQ. The CDR3 spans 14 residues. Between the trimmed V and J ends, which lost 0 bases and 2 bases, there was a span of 8 bases. CDR3 residues: CASSLATGNTEAFF. In nucleotides, the CDR3 is TGCGCCAGCAGCTTGGCTACAGGAAACACTGAAGCTTTCTTT.

This chain uses TRBV19 with TRBJ1-2; TRBD1 matches at 8 bases. CDR3 length equals 15 residues. The germline CDR1 and CDR2 sequences are LNHDA and SQIVND (reference sequence). J was trimmed by 7 bases and V by 1 base; bases with no gene match: 8. The CDR3 DNA is TGTGCCAGTAGTATAGCCTCCGGGACAGGTTCTGGCTACACCTTC. Translation gives CASSIASGTGSGYTF.

The chain joins TRBV6-2 or TRBV6-3 to TRBJ2-7; 9 nucleotides line up with TRBD2. The CDR3 length is 14 residues. Germline V gene sequence: CDR1 MNHEY, CDR2 SVGEGT. V was clipped by 3 bases and J by 3 bases; unmatched bases: 3. CDR3 bases: TGTGCCAGCAGTTATGCTAGCGGGGTCTACGAGCAGTACTTC. Its protein product is CASSYASGVYEQYF.

As concerns this clone: The CDR3 carries no conserved terminal phenylalanine or tryptophan, so it likely arises from a read error. The DNA is omitted, as the CDR3 cannot be located on it reliably, and the CDR3 follows TCRdb's listing. The rearrangement links TRBV19 to TRBJ1-1. Germline V gene sequence: CDR1 LNHDA, CDR2 SQIVND (reference sequence). The CDR3 contains 13 residues when both ends are counted. The CDR3 is CASSIGGFSSVEI.

This clone has a single count. This chain joins TRBV7-6 and TRBJ1-6; D gene unclear. V was shortened by 5 bases and J by 0 bases, with 14 bases between the two germline ends. Looked up from germline, CDR1 is SGHVS and CDR2 is FNYEAQ. This CDR3 spans 17 amino acids. CDR3 coding DNA: TGTGCCAGCAGCCCTTACGACGGGAGCTCCTATAATTCACCCCTCCACTTT. This encodes CASSPYDGSSYNSPLHF.